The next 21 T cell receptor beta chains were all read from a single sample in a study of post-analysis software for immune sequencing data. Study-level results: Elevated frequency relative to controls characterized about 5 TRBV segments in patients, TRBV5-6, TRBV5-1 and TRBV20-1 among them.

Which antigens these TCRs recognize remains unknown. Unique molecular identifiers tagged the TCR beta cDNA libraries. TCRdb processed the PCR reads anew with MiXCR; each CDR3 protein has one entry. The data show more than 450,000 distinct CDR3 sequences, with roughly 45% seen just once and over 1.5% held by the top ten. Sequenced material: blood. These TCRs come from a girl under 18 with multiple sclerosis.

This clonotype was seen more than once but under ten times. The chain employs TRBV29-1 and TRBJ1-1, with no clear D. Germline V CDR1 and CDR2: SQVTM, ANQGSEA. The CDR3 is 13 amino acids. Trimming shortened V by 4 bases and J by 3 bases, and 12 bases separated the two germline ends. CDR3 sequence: CSVGGGLYTEAFF. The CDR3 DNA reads TGCAGCGTTGGGGGAGGGCTTTACACTGAAGCTTTCTTT.

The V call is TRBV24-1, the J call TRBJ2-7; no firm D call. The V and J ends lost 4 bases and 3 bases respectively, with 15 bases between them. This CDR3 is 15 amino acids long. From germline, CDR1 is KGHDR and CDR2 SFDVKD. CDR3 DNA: TGTGCCACCAGTGACCCCCGGGCCTCCTTCTACGAGCAGTACTTC. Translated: CATSDPRASFYEQYF.

The CDR3 region is CASSWEAGSSYNEQFF. DNA for the CDR3: TGTGCCAGCAGTTGGGAAGCGGGGTCCTCCTACAATGAGCAGTTCTTC. The rearrangement links TRBV25-1 to TRBJ2-1; TRBD2 aligns across 7 bases. The V gene end was trimmed by 5 bases and the J gene end by 0 bases; junction bases not matched to a gene: 7. This CDR3 has 16 amino acids. The V gene's germline CDR1 is MGHDK and CDR2 SYGVNS.

The CDR3 here is CASSRSGTGAGNTIYF. CDR3 DNA sequence: TGCGCCAGCAGCAGATCCGGGACAGGGGCTGGAAACACCATATATTTT. The J gene is TRBJ1-3, the V gene TRBV5-1; 10 positions match TRBD1. Germline V gene data show CDR1 as SGHRS and CDR2 as YFSETQ. V dropped 4 bases and J dropped 2; count of bases not matched to a gene: 6. The CDR3 has 16 amino acids.

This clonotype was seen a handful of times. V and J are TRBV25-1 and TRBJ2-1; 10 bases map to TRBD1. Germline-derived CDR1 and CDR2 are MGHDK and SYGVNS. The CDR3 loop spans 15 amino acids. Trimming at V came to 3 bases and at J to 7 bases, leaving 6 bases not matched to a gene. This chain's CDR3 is CASSDPGQGRNEQFF. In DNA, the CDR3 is TGTGCCAGCAGTGACCCGGGACAGGGGAGGAATGAGCAGTTCTTC.

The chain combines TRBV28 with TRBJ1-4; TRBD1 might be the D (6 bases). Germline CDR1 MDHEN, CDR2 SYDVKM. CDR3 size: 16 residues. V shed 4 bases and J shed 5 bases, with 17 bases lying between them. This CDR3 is CASSSRRQVGNEKLFF. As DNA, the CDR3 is TGTGCCAGCAGTTCTCGAAGACAGGTGGGAAATGAAAAACTGTTTTTT.

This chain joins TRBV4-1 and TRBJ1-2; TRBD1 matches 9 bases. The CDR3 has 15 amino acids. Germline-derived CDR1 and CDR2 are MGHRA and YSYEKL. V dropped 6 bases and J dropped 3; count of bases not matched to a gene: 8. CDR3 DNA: TGCGCCAGCAGACAACCGGGACAGGGACACTATGGCTACACCTTC. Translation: CASRQPGQGHYGYTF.

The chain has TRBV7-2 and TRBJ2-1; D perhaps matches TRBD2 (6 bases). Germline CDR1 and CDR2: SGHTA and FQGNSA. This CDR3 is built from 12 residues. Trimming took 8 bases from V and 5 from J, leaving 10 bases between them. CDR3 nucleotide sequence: TGTGCCAGCGAAGGACTAAACAATGAGCAGTTCTTC. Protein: CASEGLNNEQFF. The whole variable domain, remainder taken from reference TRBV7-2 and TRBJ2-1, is GAGVSQSPSNKVTEKGKDVELRCDPISGHTALYWYRQSLGQGLEFLIYFQGNSAPDKSGLPSDRFSAERTGGSVSTLTIQRTQQEDSAVYLCASEGLNNEQFFGPGTRLTVL.

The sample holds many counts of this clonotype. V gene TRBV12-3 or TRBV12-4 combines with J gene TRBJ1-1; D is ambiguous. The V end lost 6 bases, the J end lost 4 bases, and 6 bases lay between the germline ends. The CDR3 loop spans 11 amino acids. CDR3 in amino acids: CASSLSTEAFF. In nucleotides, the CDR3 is TGTGCCAGCAGCTTATCCACTGAAGCTTTCTTT.

For the CDR3, the DNA is TGTGCCTGGAACCTAATACCGACAGGGGAAGCTAACTATGGCTACACCTTC. Its protein is CAWNLIPTGEANYGYTF. The chain uses TRBV30 and TRBJ1-2, with 8 positions matching TRBD1. The junction had 13 bases not matched to a gene; V was cut back by 4 bases and J by 0 bases. The CDR3 length is 17 residues. Germline V gives CDR1 GTSNPN, CDR2 SVGIG (reference sequence).

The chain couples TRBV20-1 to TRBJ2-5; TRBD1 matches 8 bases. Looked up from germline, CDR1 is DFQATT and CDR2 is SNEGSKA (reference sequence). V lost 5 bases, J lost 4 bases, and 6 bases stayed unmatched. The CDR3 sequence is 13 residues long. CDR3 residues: CSASTGARETQYF. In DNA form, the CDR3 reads TGCAGTGCTTCGACAGGGGCGCGAGAGACCCAGTACTTC.

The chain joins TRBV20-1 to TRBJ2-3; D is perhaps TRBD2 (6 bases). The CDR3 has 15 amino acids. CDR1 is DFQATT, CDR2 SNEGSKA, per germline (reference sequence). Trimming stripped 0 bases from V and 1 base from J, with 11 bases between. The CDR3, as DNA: TGCAGTGCTAGAGATCTAATAGCGGGCACAGATACGCAGTATTTT. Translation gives CSARDLIAGTDTQYF.

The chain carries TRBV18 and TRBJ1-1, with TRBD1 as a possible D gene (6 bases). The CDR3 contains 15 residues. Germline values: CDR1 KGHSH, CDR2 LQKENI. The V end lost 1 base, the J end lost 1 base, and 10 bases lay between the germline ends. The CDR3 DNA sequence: TGTGCCAGCTCACCACTTCTGACAGGGAACACTGAAGCTTTCTTT. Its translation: CASSPLLTGNTEAFF.

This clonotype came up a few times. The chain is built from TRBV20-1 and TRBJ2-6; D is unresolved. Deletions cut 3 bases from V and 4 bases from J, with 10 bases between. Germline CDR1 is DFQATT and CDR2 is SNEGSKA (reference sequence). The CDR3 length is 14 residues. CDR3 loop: CSASSSGGANVLTF. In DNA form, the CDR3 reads TGCAGTGCTAGTAGTAGTGGCGGGGCCAACGTCCTGACTTTC.

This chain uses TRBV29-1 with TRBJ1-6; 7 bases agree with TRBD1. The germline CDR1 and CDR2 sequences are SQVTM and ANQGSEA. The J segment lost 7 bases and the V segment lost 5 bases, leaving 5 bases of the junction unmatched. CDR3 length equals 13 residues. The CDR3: CSVSRDSNSPLHF. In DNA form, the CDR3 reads TGCAGCGTTTCTCGGGACAGCAATTCACCCCTCCACTTT.

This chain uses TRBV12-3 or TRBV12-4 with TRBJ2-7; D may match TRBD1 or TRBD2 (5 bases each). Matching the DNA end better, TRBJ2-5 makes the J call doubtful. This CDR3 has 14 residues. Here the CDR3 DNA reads TGTGCCAGCAGTTCAGAGGGCCAGAGGGGGACCCAGTACTTC. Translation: CASSSEGQRGTQYF.

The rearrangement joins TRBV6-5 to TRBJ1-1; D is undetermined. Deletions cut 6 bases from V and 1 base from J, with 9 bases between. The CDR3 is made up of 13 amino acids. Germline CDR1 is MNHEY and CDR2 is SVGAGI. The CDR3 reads CASRGGRNTEAFF. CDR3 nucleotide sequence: TGTGCCAGCAGGGGCGGACGGAACACTGAAGCTTTCTTT.

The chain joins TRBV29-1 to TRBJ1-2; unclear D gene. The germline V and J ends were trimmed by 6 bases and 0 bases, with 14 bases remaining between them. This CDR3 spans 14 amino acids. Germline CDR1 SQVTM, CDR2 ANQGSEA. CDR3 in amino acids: CSVELGSSNYGYTF. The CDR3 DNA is TGCAGCGTAGAGCTCGGGTCATCTAACTATGGCTACACCTTC.

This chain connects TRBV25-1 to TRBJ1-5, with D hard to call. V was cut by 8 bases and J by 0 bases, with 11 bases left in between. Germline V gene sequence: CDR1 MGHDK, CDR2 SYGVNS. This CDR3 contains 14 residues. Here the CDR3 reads CASGRVDSNQPQHF. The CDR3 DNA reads TGTGCCAGCGGCCGGGTAGATAGCAATCAGCCCCAGCATTTT.

The CDR3 sequence: CASSPQYQETQYF. The CDR3 DNA sequence: TGTGCCAGCAGCCCACAGTACCAAGAGACCCAGTACTTC. The chain employs TRBV14 and TRBJ2-5, with D unresolved. Germline assignment: CDR1 SGHDN and CDR2 FVKESK. Deletions cut 4 bases from V and 0 bases from J, with 6 bases between. The CDR3 loop spans 13 amino acids.

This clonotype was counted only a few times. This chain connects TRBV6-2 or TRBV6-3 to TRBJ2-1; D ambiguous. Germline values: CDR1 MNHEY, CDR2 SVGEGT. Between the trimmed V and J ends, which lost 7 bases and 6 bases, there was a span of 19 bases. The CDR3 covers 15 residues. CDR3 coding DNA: TGTGCCAGCATCCAAAACTTAAGGGCCGGCAATGAGCAGTTCTTC. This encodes CASIQNLRAGNEQFF.